This T cell receptor (beta chain) was captured by sequencing in a study of blood T cell repertoires in COVID-19. Background on the study: The samples span acute and convalescent COVID-19 from the United States, Italy and Spain. From T cells, B-cell-depleted T cells, or PBMCs came the material, which was cDNA or gDNA.

Germline CDR1 LNHNV, CDR2 YYDKDF (reference sequence). This CDR3 has 14 residues. Trimming cost V 2 bases and J 2 bases, with 10 bases left between them. In the original analysis: By means of reference gene primer amplification, nucleated cell counts were estimated. Some clones are missing from TCRdb's copy, which holds only in-frame ones; the method was immunoSEQ multiplex PCR. V, J and clone size derive from that table, while D and trimming were established from the DNA sequence. The sample includes about 330,000 clones, around 88% seen only once; the top ten take roughly 1.2%. The receptor comes from a woman in her forties or fifties with acute or convalescent COVID-19. V is TRBV15 and J is TRBJ2-7; TRBD1 might be the D (6 bases). Sequencing input: peripheral blood. Written as DNA, the CDR3 is TGTGCCACCAGCAGAAGAGGACAGACCTACGAGCAGTACGTC. Its protein is CATSRRGQTYEQYV.